Many counts were recorded for the clone carrying this T cell receptor (beta chain). The ends were cut back, 1 base at V and 0 bases at J, with 12 bases in the middle. This CDR3 is built from 16 residues. From germline, CDR1 is SGHTA and CDR2 FQGNSA. This sample is part of a study of T-cell reconstitution after alpha-beta-depleted transplantation in children. The TCRbeta library was prepared with unique molecular identifiers. TCRdb processed the PCR reads anew with MiXCR; each CDR3 protein has one entry. Seen here are more than 200,000 distinct CDR3 sequences, 25% observed once, and the top ten hold 2% to 3%.

The source material was PBMCs, sampled before TCRalphabeta/CD19-depleted stem cell transplant. The TCR was taken from a girl aged 2-10 years with Fanconi anemia, due to receive a stem cell transplant. The V gene is TRBV7-2, the J gene TRBJ2-5; possibly TRBD2 for D (5 bases). The CDR3 spells CASSLGTPRYQETQYF. DNA for the CDR3: TGTGCCAGCAGCTTAGGGACTCCCCGGTACCAAGAGACCCAGTACTTC. Based on the CDR3 plus reference TRBV7-2 and TRBJ2-5, the full variable domain is GAGVSQSPSNKVTEKGKDVELRCDPISGHTALYWYRQSLGQGLEFLIYFQGNSAPDKSGLPSDRFSAERTGGSVSTLTIQRTQQEDSAVYLCASSLGTPRYQETQYFGPGTRLLVL.